This passage covers 31 T cell receptor beta chains from one sample sequenced in a study of identical twins. TCRdb used MiXCR to reprocess the 5' RACE reads, holding one entry per CDR3 protein. The sample holds approximately 1.8 million distinct CDR3 sequences, roughly 35% seen once. The sample taken for sequencing was cord blood. The receptor source for this set is a newborn girl in good health.

The V call is TRBV28, the J call TRBJ2-7, with a weak D call TRBD2 (6 bases). V lost 3 bases and J 7 bases, leaving 13 bases between the germline ends. Germline-derived CDR1 and CDR2 are MDHEN and SYDVKM. This CDR3 is built from 13 residues. The CDR3 sequence: CASSFAGTNEQYF. The CDR3 DNA is TGTGCCAGCAGTTTCGCGGGAACCAATGAGCAGTACTTC. Full variable domain (remainder filled in from reference TRBV28 and TRBJ2-7): DVKVTQSSRYLVKRTGEKVFLECVQDMDHENMFWYRQDPGLGLRLIYFSYDVKMKEKGDIPEGYSVSREKKERFSLILESASTNQTSMYLCASSFAGTNEQYFGPGTRLTVT.

There are a few counts of this clonotype. The chain employs TRBV12-3 or TRBV12-4 and TRBJ2-1; TRBD2 matches 9 bases. Trimming at V came to 5 bases and at J to 6 bases, leaving 5 bases not matched to a gene. The CDR3 runs 14 residues. The CDR3 is CASSTSGYSNEQFF. CDR3 DNA sequence: TGTGCCAGCAGTACTAGCGGGTATTCCAATGAGCAGTTCTTC.

This clonotype showed up many times. The V and J genes are TRBV10-3 and TRBJ2-7; D is ambiguous. The CDR3 contains 9 residues. CDR1 is ENHRY, CDR2 SYGVKD, per germline. V lost 8 bases and J lost 6, with 5 bases in between. The CDR3, as DNA: TGTGCCATCGGGTTCGAGCAGTACTTC. It codes for CAIGFEQYF.

The table lists this clonotype with a few counts. This chain uses TRBV20-1 with TRBJ2-1, with a weak D call TRBD2 (6 bases). Germline V gene data show CDR1 as DFQATT and CDR2 as SNEGSKA (reference sequence). Trimming took 1 base from V and 1 from J, leaving 14 bases between them. This CDR3 spans 16 amino acids. CDR3 bases: TGCAGTGCTAGAGTGTCCCGGGGGAGGTCCTACAATGAGCAGTTCTTC. Amino acid sequence: CSARVSRGRSYNEQFF.

The chain employs TRBV20-1 and TRBJ2-1; TRBD2 aligns across 10 bases. This CDR3 is built from 14 residues. V lost 3 bases, J lost 7 bases, and 6 bases stayed unmatched. The germline gives CDR1 DFQATT, CDR2 SNEGSKA (reference sequence). CDR3 sequence (DNA): TGCAGTGCTAGGAATCTAGCGGGAGTAAATGAGCAGTTCTTC. Protein: CSARNLAGVNEQFF.

In DNA form, the CDR3 reads TGCAGTGCTACTCAGGGGGTCGACACTGAAGCTTTCTTT. It is translated as CSATQGVDTEAFF. The V and J genes are TRBV20-1 and TRBJ1-1, with 7 bases aligning to TRBD1. J gave up 3 bases and V 4 bases, and 5 bases lay outside the gene matches. The CDR3 consists of 13 residues. CDR1 and CDR2 (germline): DFQATT, SNEGSKA (reference sequence).

In its sample, this clonotype was seen a few times. This chain uses TRBV12-3 or TRBV12-4 with TRBJ1-2, with 8 bases that match TRBD1. J was trimmed by 2 bases and V by 5 bases; bases with no gene match: 10. The CDR3 length is 16 residues. CDR3 loop: CASSPSGQGRNYGYTF. CDR3 DNA sequence: TGTGCCAGCAGTCCCTCCGGACAGGGTCGAAACTATGGCTACACCTTC.

This clonotype showed up just a few times. The rearrangement uses TRBV12-5 and TRBJ2-7, with 10 bases matching TRBD1. This CDR3 is 16 amino acids long. Germline V lookup: CDR1 LGHNT, CDR2 FRNRAP. V shed 1 base, J shed 2 bases, and the junction held 5 bases outside the gene matches. CDR3 coding DNA: TGTGCTAGTGGTTTGGGTCGGGACAGGGGTACCTACGAGCAGTACTTC. Its protein is CASGLGRDRGTYEQYF.

The chain recombines TRBV28 with TRBJ2-5, with 12 bases that match TRBD1. V lost 7 bases and J lost 11; bases outside the gene matches: 11. The length of the CDR3 is 14 residues. CDR1 and CDR2 (germline): MDHEN, SYDVKM. The DNA of the CDR3 is TGTGCCAGCAATTCCGGGACAGGGGGCAATGAGCAGTACTTC. Its translation is CASNSGTGGNEQYF. Based on the CDR3 plus reference TRBV28 and TRBJ2-5, the full variable domain is DVKVTQSSRYLVKRTGEKVFLECVQDMDHENMFWYRQDPGLGLRLIYFSYDVKMKEKGDIPEGYSVSREKKERFSLILESASTNQTSMYLCASNSGTGGNEQYFGPGTRLLVL.

This chain connects TRBV29-1 to TRBJ1-4; TRBD1 is a possible D gene (5 bases). V gave up 4 bases and J gave up 7 bases, with 13 bases separating them. The CDR3 consists of 13 residues. The germline V gene encodes CDR1 SQVTM and CDR2 ANQGSEA. The CDR3 DNA reads as TGCAGCGTTGTAACAGGTCCGGGTGAAAAACTGTTTTTT. It encodes CSVVTGPGEKLFF.

The chain employs TRBV20-1 and TRBJ2-4, with a tentative D call TRBD1 (5 bases). The CDR3 covers 16 residues. In germline, CDR1 is DFQATT, CDR2 SNEGSKA (reference sequence). The V end lost 3 bases, the J end lost 8 bases, and 23 bases lay between the germline ends. CDR3 nucleotides: TGCAGTGCTAGTTCCCCCGGCAGGGTTCAGAAGGACATTCAGTACTTC. Residues: CSASSPGRVQKDIQYF.

The CDR3 loop is CASRVGGVNEQFF. Here the CDR3 DNA reads TGTGCCAGCAGGGTCGGCGGGGTGAATGAGCAGTTCTTC. The chain employs TRBV7-2 and TRBJ2-1, with D maybe TRBD2 (6 bases). Germline CDR1 SGHTA, CDR2 FQGNSA. Trimming shortened V by 6 bases and J by 7 bases, and 13 bases separated the two germline ends. The CDR3 length is 13 residues.

The chain links TRBV6-5 to TRBJ2-7; maybe TRBD1 (6 bases). V was trimmed by 8 bases and J by 7 bases, leaving 18 bases between them. The V gene's germline CDR1 is MNHEY and CDR2 SVGAGI. The CDR3 is 13 amino acids. CDR3 residues: CASRLTGLTEQYF. The CDR3 DNA is TGTGCCAGCCGTTTGACAGGTTTAACGGAGCAGTACTTC.

The chain employs TRBV21-1 and TRBJ1-5; TRBD1 was called by the table and not checked on the DNA. TRBV21-1 is deemed a pseudogene. The CDR3 runs 15 residues. The CDR3 protein is CASSKGTGSNQPQHF. Written as DNA, the CDR3 is TGTGCCAGCAGCAAAGGGACAGGGAGCAATCAGCCCCAGCATTTT.

The J gene is TRBJ1-1, the V gene TRBV7-9, with 9 bases that match TRBD1. CDR1 is SEHNR, CDR2 FQNEAQ, per germline (reference sequence). J was trimmed by 3 bases and V by 6 bases; bases with no gene match: 5. This CDR3 comprises 14 residues. The CDR3 region has the DNA TGTGCCAGCAGGCCCCGGGACAGGGACACTGAAGCTTTCTTT. Its translation: CASRPRDRDTEAFF. The full variable domain, in which reference TRBV7-9 and TRBJ1-1 provide the parts outside the CDR3, is DTGVSQNPRHKITKRGQNVTFRCDPISEHNRLYWYRQTLGQGPEFLTYFQNEAQLEKSRLLSDRFSAERPKGSFSTLEIQRTEQGDSAMYLCASRPRDRDTEAFFGQGTRLTVV.

In its sample, this clonotype was seen a few times. The genes are TRBV20-1 and TRBJ1-5, with 7 bases aligning to TRBD1. The length of the CDR3 is 15 residues. After removal of 6 bases from V and 1 base from J, the junction contained 9 bases not matched to a gene. The germline CDR1 and CDR2 sequences are DFQATT and SNEGSKA (reference sequence). This chain's CDR3 is CSAPPRQGSNQPQHF. The CDR3, as DNA: TGCAGTGCGCCTCCCCGACAGGGAAGCAATCAGCCCCAGCATTTT.

The chain employs TRBV7-2 and TRBJ2-2; D gene unclear. CDR1 is SGHTA and CDR2 is FQGNSA in the germline V gene. V shed 6 bases and J shed 0 bases, with 11 bases lying between them. This CDR3 comprises 15 residues. CDR3 sequence (DNA): TGTGCCAGCAGGACCGACACTTCGAACACCGGGGAGCTGTTTTTT. Translation gives CASRTDTSNTGELFF. Using reference TRBV7-2 and TRBJ2-2 for the parts outside the CDR3, the full variable domain is GAGVSQSPSNKVTEKGKDVELRCDPISGHTALYWYRQSLGQGLEFLIYFQGNSAPDKSGLPSDRFSAERTGGSVSTLTIQRTQQEDSAVYLCASRTDTSNTGELFFGEGSRLTVL.

CDR3 region: CASSVAGGQFF. The CDR3 DNA reads TGTGCCAGCAGTGTCGCGGGAGGCCAGTTCTTC. The gene calls are TRBV2 and TRBJ2-1; 8 bases are shared with TRBD2. The CDR3 covers 11 residues. Germline V gives CDR1 SNHLY, CDR2 FYNNEI. The V and J ends lost 4 bases and 13 bases, in that order; junction bases with no gene match: 3.

DNA for the CDR3: TGTGCCAGCAGCTTAGTCGTCCTCCTTAGAAAAACCTCCCCCTATGGCTACACCTTC. Translation: CASSLVVLLRKTSPYGYTF. The V and J genes are TRBV7-2 and TRBJ1-2; D is ambiguous. The CDR3 is made up of 19 amino acids. Per germline, CDR1 SGHTA and CDR2 FQGNSA. V shed 1 base and J shed 4 bases, with 25 bases lying between them. The complete variable domain, with remaining parts taken from reference TRBV7-2 and TRBJ1-2, reads GAGVSQSPSNKVTEKGKDVELRCDPISGHTALYWYRQSLGQGLEFLIYFQGNSAPDKSGLPSDRFSAERTGGSVSTLTIQRTQQEDSAVYLCASSLVVLLRKTSPYGYTFGSGTRLTVV.

The V and J genes are TRBV28 and TRBJ2-4; TRBD2 might be the D (6 bases). The closer fit of TRBJ2-7 to the DNA end suggests the J call may be wrong. The V gene's germline CDR1 is MDHEN and CDR2 SYDVKM. This CDR3 comprises 12 residues. The CDR3 DNA follows: TGTGCCACAAGGGACTTCCATTACGAGCAGTACTTC. It yields the protein CATRDFHYEQYF.

The table lists this clonotype with many counts. This rearrangement joins TRBV27 to TRBJ2-1; no reliable D call. The V and J ends lost 8 bases and 4 bases respectively, with 18 bases between them. In germline, CDR1 is MNHEY, CDR2 SMNVEV (reference sequence). This CDR3 is built from 15 residues. The CDR3, as DNA: TGTGCCAGCTGCCTGACCACTCCCCGATACAATGAGCAGTTCTTC. As protein: CASCLTTPRYNEQFF.

The chain employs TRBV2 and TRBJ2-3; 7 bases align to TRBD2. Trimming cost V 1 base and J 5 bases; bases outside gene matches: 6. CDR1 SNHLY and CDR2 FYNNEI come from the germline V gene. This CDR3 comprises 15 residues. This CDR3 is CASSEGWLAVDTQYF. CDR3 nucleotides: TGTGCCAGCAGTGAAGGCTGGCTAGCGGTAGATACGCAGTATTTT.

The rearrangement uses TRBV19 and TRBJ2-3; D is uncertain. V was clipped by 4 bases and J by 2 bases, with 7 bases between them. The CDR3 spans 13 residues. Germline V gene lookup returns CDR1 LNHDA and CDR2 SQIVND (reference sequence). The CDR3 DNA follows: TGTGCCAGTAGTACTCCGCCCACAGATACGCAGTATTTT. As protein: CASSTPPTDTQYF.

This clonotype was detected only a few times. The chain is built from TRBV7-2 and TRBJ2-7; D is possibly TRBD1 (5 bases). This CDR3 has 14 amino acids. Trimming pared 1 base from V and 6 bases from J, leaving 13 bases between. CDR1 is SGHTA and CDR2 is FQGNSA in the germline V gene. The CDR3 DNA reads as TGTGCCAGCAGCTTAGGGACAAACTCCGGCGAGCAGTACTTC. The encoded protein is CASSLGTNSGEQYF.

The chain links TRBV5-1 to TRBJ1-1; D gene unclear. The CDR3 covers 16 residues. Trimming shortened V by 1 base and J by 5 bases, and 18 bases separated the two germline ends. The germline gives CDR1 SGHRS, CDR2 YFSETQ. The DNA of the CDR3 is TGCGCCAGCAGCTTGCTGAAGGTAGATCGAAGAACTGAAGCTTTCTTT. It yields the protein CASSLLKVDRRTEAFF.

The chain uses TRBV25-1 and TRBJ2-5; 12 bases fit TRBD2. Per germline, CDR1 MGHDK and CDR2 SYGVNS. CDR3 length: 15 amino acids. The trim removed 3 bases at V and 11 bases at J, leaving 10 bases unmatched. In nucleotides, the CDR3 is TGTGCCAGCAGTGACCCGGGACTAGCGGGCAATGAGCAGTACTTC. Translated, it gives CASSDPGLAGNEQYF.

This clonotype was detected only a few times. The chain carries TRBV7-2 and TRBJ2-1; TRBD2 matches at 11 bases. Germline loops: CDR1 SGHTA, CDR2 FQGNSA. The CDR3 spans 15 residues. V lost 7 bases, J lost 7 bases, and 9 bases stayed unmatched. This CDR3 is CASTIAGGRWNEQFF. CDR3 DNA: TGTGCCAGCACCATAGCGGGGGGGCGTTGGAATGAGCAGTTCTTC.

The chain has TRBV5-1 and TRBJ1-1; D not resolved. V lost 4 bases, J lost 1 base, and 11 bases lay in between. Germline V gives CDR1 SGHRS, CDR2 YFSETQ. CDR3 length: 14 amino acids. Here the CDR3 reads CASSAGPRNTEAFF. The CDR3 DNA sequence: TGCGCCAGCAGCGCGGGTCCCAGGAACACTGAAGCTTTCTTT.

V is TRBV20-1 and J is TRBJ1-5; D uncertain. V was trimmed by 1 base and J by 5 bases, leaving 12 bases between them. Germline lookup yields CDR1 DFQATT and CDR2 SNEGSKA (reference sequence). The CDR3 length is 14 residues. The CDR3 loop reads CSARVAGGHQPQHF. The CDR3 coding sequence is TGCAGTGCTAGAGTAGCTGGAGGGCATCAGCCCCAGCATTTT.

This chain links TRBV18 with TRBJ1-2; 7 nucleotides line up with TRBD1. CDR1 KGHSH and CDR2 LQKENI come from the germline V gene. CDR3 length equals 13 residues. J was trimmed by 6 bases and V by 6 bases; bases with no gene match: 7. CDR3 in amino acids: CASSKTGRDGYTF. The DNA of the CDR3 is TGTGCCAGCTCTAAGACAGGGCGGGATGGCTACACCTTC.

V and J are TRBV28 and TRBJ2-5, with D unclear. This CDR3 contains 13 residues. CDR1 is MDHEN and CDR2 is SYDVKM in the germline V gene. V shed 5 bases and J shed 9 bases, with 16 bases lying between them. In nucleotides, the CDR3 is TGTGCCAGCAGTCCCCGTAGTCGATGGGCCCAGTACTTC. Translation: CASSPRSRWAQYF.